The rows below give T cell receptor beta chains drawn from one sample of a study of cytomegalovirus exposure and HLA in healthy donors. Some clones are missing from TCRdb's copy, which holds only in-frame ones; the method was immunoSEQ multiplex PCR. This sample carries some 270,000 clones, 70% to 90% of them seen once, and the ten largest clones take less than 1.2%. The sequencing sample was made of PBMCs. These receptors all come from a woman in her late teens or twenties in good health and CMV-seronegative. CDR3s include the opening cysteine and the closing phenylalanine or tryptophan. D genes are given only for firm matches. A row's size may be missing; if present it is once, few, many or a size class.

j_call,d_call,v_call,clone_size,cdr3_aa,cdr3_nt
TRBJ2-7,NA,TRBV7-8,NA,CASSPLGRVYEQYF,TGTGCCAGCAGCCCACTAGGCCGGGTCTACGAGCAGTACTTC
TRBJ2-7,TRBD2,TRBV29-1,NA,CSVLSGRSGEQYF,TGCAGCGTCCTTAGCGGGAGATCTGGGGAGCAGTACTTC
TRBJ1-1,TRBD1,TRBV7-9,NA,CASSLRQGGNTEAFF,TGTGCCAGCAGCTTACGACAGGGTGGGAACACTGAAGCTTTCTTT
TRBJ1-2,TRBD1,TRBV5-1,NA,CASSYSRGRGQVNYGYTF,TGCGCCAGCAGCTACTCTCGCGGAAGGGGGCAGGTGAACTATGGCTACACCTTC
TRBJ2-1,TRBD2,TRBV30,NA,CAWKGGTSIYNEQFF,TGTGCCTGGAAAGGGGGGACTAGCATCTACAATGAGCAGTTCTTC
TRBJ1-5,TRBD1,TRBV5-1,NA,CASSLQGSNQPQHF,TGCGCCAGCAGCTTACAGGGGAGCAATCAGCCCCAGCATTTT
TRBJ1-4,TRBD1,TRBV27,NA,CASRRRAGGEKLFF,TGTGCCAGCAGACGACGAGCAGGGGGAGAAAAACTGTTTTTT
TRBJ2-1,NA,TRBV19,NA,CASSKDTFGDNEQFF,TGTGCCAGTAGTAAGGACACCTTTGGGGACAATGAGCAGTTCTTC
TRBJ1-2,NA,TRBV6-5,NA,CASSYSVGAQDYGYTF,TGTGCCAGCAGTTACTCGGTAGGGGCGCAGGACTATGGCTACACCTTC
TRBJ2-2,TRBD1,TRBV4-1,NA,CASRQGEITGELFF,TGCGCCAGTAGACAGGGAGAGATCACCGGGGAGCTGTTTTTT
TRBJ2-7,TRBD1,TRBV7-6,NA,CASSSRTGSTYEQYF,TGTGCCAGCAGCTCGAGGACAGGGAGTACCTACGAGCAGTACTTC
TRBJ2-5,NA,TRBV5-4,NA,CASSVRGLETQYF,TGTGCCAGCAGCGTTAGAGGATTGGAGACCCAGTACTTC
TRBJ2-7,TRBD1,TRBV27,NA,CASSFDRGSDEQYF,TGTGCCAGCAGTTTCGACAGGGGGTCCGACGAGCAGTACTTC
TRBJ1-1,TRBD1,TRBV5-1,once,CASSSPGQENTEAFF,TGCGCCAGCAGCTCCCCGGGACAGGAGAACACTGAAGCTTTCTTT
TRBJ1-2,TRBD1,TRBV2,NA,CASSESGTAYGYTF,TGTGCCAGCAGTGAATCCGGGACAGCTTATGGCTACACCTTC
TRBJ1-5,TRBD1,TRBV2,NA,CASTSGQGGNQPQHF,TGTGCCAGCACTTCGGGACAGGGGGGCAATCAGCCCCAGCATTTT
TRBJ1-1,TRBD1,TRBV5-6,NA,CASSYGQGAFF,TGTGCCAGCAGCTATGGACAGGGAGCTTTCTTT
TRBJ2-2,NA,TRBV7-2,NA,CASSPPVRELFF,TGTGCCAGCAGCCCCCCAGTAAGGGAGCTGTTTTTT
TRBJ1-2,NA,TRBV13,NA,CASSPTEVYGYTF,TGTGCCAGCAGCCCCACTGAGGTCTATGGCTACACCTTC
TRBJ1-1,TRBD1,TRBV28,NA,CASSPGTGGTEAFF,TGTGCCAGCAGTCCAGGGACAGGGGGCACTGAAGCTTTCTTT
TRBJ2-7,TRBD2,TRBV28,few,CASSLGLAGGPLEQYF,TGTGCCAGCAGTTTAGGCCTAGCGGGAGGGCCTCTCGAGCAGTACTTC
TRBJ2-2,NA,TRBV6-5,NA,CASSYSSEGNTGELFF,TGTGCCAGCAGTTACTCGAGCGAGGGTAACACCGGGGAGCTGTTTTTT
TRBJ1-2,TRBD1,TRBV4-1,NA,CASSPWTGQKGDYGYTF,TGCGCCAGCAGCCCGTGGACAGGACAAAAGGGAGACTATGGCTACACCTTC
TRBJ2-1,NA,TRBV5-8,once,CASSLAGGRIHEQFF,TGTGCCAGCAGCTTGGCGGGGGGCAGAATCCATGAGCAGTTCTTC
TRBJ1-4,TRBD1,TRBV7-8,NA,CASSLGTGEHEKLFF,TGTGCCAGCAGCTTGGGGACAGGGGAACATGAAAAACTGTTTTTT
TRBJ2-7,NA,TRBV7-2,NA,CASSSQGYEQYF,TGTGCCAGCAGCTCACAGGGCTACGAGCAGTACTTC
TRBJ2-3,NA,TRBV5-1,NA,CASSSSSTDTQYF,TGCGCCAGCAGCTCCTCTAGCACAGATACGCAGTATTTT